This T cell receptor beta chain was obtained from a study of blood T cell repertoires in COVID-19 (dated by TCRdb to 2020 to 2021). In the study overall: Collaborator samples came from the United States, Italy and Spain and covered acute and convalescent phases of COVID-19. The material from the prospective study consisted of cDNA or gDNA derived from T cells, B-cell-depleted T cells, or PBMCs. Subjects who had been exposed to COVID-19, were actively infected with it, or had recovered from it provided the deeply sampled blood TCRbeta repertoires that made up the dataset. A freely available public database, intended as a resource for researchers studying the immune response to SARS-CoV-2, is where the repertoires were released. Samples were obtained from the ongoing ImmuneRACE study (first 160 participants) and from 1,200 or so subjects provided by 6 global collaborators. A de-identified subject ID, COVID-19 status, age in years and sex were almost always included in the sample metadata. Where available, HLA class I and class II types were taken from metadata supplied by the sample provider and were not determined by assay-based typing. Paper-wide results and their limitations: Clinical and demographic metadata were provided uncurated, with the amount varying by source and participant.

Note on this clone: There is no known antigen for this receptor. Per-base quality was not reported, and no clone a single base away is much larger than it.

Whole blood was collected in K2EDTA tubes by collaborating institutions according to the institutions' own protocols. For TCRbeta analysis, collaborators shipped samples as frozen whole blood, isolated PBMCs, or DNA extracted from either of those sample types. TCRbeta CDR3 regions were amplified from genomic DNA by means of the immunoSEQ Assay, a bias-controlled multiplex PCR. The original methods were these. The number of nucleated cells in each sample was estimated by amplification of reference gene primers within the assay. Sequence reads were collapsed and filtered to measure the absolute abundance of every unique TCRbeta CDR3 rearrangement. Productive Simpson clonality was computed per sample as the square root of Simpson's diversity index over productive rearrangements. TCRdb took over this immuneACCESS table, retaining in-frame rearrangements with V and J assigned. Such tables are incomplete; in checked studies, under half of the missing clones stem from an unresolved V gene, and the remainder is unexplained. Clone size and V and J calls were adopted from that table, with D and trimming inferred from the DNA. The sample contains about 100,000 clones, almost 90% of them found a single time. The ten biggest clones cover about 4.6% of the sample.

The CDR3, from cysteine to phenylalanine, totals 17 residues. Only CDR3 DNA remains: 51 bases, in frame from the first base. CDR1 and CDR2 are read off the germline V gene (reference sequence) as MNHEY and SMNVEV. Here V drops 3 bases and J drops 3 bases, and the junction holds 8 bases not matched to any gene. This receptor was taken from a human donor in a cohort sampled during active COVID-19. Sample: peripheral blood. The V gene is TRBV27 and the J gene is TRBJ2-3, and 11 junction bases match TRBD2. The DNA is as follows: TGTGCCAGCAGTTTGGATAGCGGGAGGGCCGGGACAGATACGCAGTATTTT. This yields the protein CASSLDSGRAGTDTQYF.